This T cell receptor beta chain comes out of a study of control samples from healthy donors and cancer patients. Produced via immunoSEQ multiplex PCR; TCRdb's table is partial and in-frame only. Found here are about 76,000 clones, around 86% of them singletons; the top ten hold around 9.5%. Sequences were obtained from PBMCs. The sequence derives from a woman aged 45 to 65 with colorectal cancer.

The CDR3 bases are TGTGCCAGCAGGGACGGACAGGGAAAAGTCTCACCCCTCCACTTT. Protein: CASRDGQGKVSPLHF. The chain combines TRBV28 with TRBJ1-6, with TRBD1 matching over 8 bases. Germline V gene sequence: CDR1 MDHEN, CDR2 SYDVKM. The CDR3 contains 15 residues. Trimming removed 6 bases from V and 10 bases from J; junction bases left unmatched: 11.